The next 27 T cell receptor beta chains were all read from a single sample in a study of T cells after yellow fever vaccination. TCRdb reprocessed the 5' RACE reads with MiXCR, giving one entry per CDR3 protein. Among 200,000 to 300,000 distinct CDR3 sequences listed, 10% to 15% were seen once. The sample in question was CD4+ T cells sorted from PBMCs, obtained 45 days after the yellow fever booster vaccination. These receptors all come from a man under 40 who received the YFV17D yellow fever vaccine.

This clonotype was counted between two and nine times. This chain connects TRBV5-1 to TRBJ1-3, with 7 bases aligning to TRBD1. V trimming: 4 bases; J trimming: 5 bases; junction bases outside the gene matches: 6. Germline V gene data show CDR1 as SGHRS and CDR2 as YFSETQ. This CDR3 has 14 residues. The CDR3 DNA is TGCGCCAGCAGCAGCGGGACAGAACGAAACACCATATATTTT. Translation: CASSSGTERNTIYF.

This clonotype was seen more than once but under ten times. V is TRBV6-7 and J is TRBJ1-5; D uncertain. TRBV6-7 is an open reading frame, and its role is uncertain. Trimming pared 1 base from V and 5 bases from J, leaving 18 bases between. The CDR3 has 17 residues. The CDR3 sequence: CASSYLIPDPWHQPQHF. Here the CDR3 DNA reads TGTGCCAGCAGTTACTTGATCCCGGACCCATGGCATCAGCCCCAGCATTTT.

The sample holds a few counts of this clonotype. This chain links TRBV2 with TRBJ2-7, with 8 bases fitting TRBD2. CDR3 length equals 13 residues. The V gene's germline CDR1 is SNHLY and CDR2 FYNNEI. The V and J ends lost 6 bases and 6 bases, in that order; junction bases with no gene match: 7. This chain's CDR3 is CASRRTSFIEQYF. The CDR3 DNA reads TGTGCCAGCAGACGGACTAGCTTTATCGAGCAGTACTTC.

The chain is built from TRBV20-1 and TRBJ2-5; 8 positions agree with TRBD1. The CDR3 runs 11 residues. The V segment lost 5 bases and the J segment 5 bases; nucleotides outside the gene matches: 1. The germline CDR1 and CDR2 sequences are DFQATT and SNEGSKA (reference sequence). The CDR3 spells CSARDRETQYF. The DNA of the CDR3 is TGCAGTGCTCGGGACAGGGAGACCCAGTACTTC.

The table lists this clonotype with many counts. V and J are TRBV7-2 and TRBJ2-3, with a tentative D call TRBD2 (6 bases). V shed 7 bases and J shed 5 bases, with 13 bases lying between them. Germline lookup yields CDR1 SGHTA and CDR2 FQGNSA. The CDR3 contains 13 residues. Here the CDR3 DNA reads TGTGCCAGCAACCTTCGGGGGATAGATACGCAGTATTTT. Amino acids: CASNLRGIDTQYF.

In its sample, this clonotype was seen a few times. This rearrangement joins TRBV7-2 to TRBJ2-7; 7 nucleotides line up with TRBD1. The junction had 6 bases not matched to a gene; V was cut back by 6 bases and J by 1 base. The CDR3 runs to 14 residues. CDR1 is SGHTA and CDR2 is FQGNSA in the germline V gene. The DNA of the CDR3 is TGTGCCAGCAGGCCGGGACAGCCTTCCTACGAGCAGTACTTC. This gives the protein CASRPGQPSYEQYF.

The rearrangement joins TRBV7-2 to TRBJ2-5; TRBD2 matches 13 bases. The junction had 8 bases not matched to a gene; V was cut back by 5 bases and J by 5 bases. The CDR3 runs to 16 residues. CDR1 and CDR2 (germline): SGHTA, FQGNSA. The CDR3 DNA sequence: TGTGCCAGCAGCACCACTAGCGGGAGGGCCTATGAGACCCAGTACTTC. The encoded protein is CASSTTSGRAYETQYF.

The rearrangement joins TRBV18 to TRBJ1-1; 7 bases agree with TRBD1. Germline V lookup: CDR1 KGHSH, CDR2 LQKENI. CDR3 length: 14 residues. The V and J ends lost 5 bases and 4 bases, in that order; junction bases with no gene match: 7. In DNA form, the CDR3 reads TGTGCCAGCTCAGCCCGACAGGGAGGCACTGAAGCTTTCTTT. Translating gives CASSARQGGTEAFF. The full variable domain, in which reference TRBV18 and TRBJ1-1 provide the parts outside the CDR3, is NAGVMQNPRHLVRRRGQEARLRCSPMKGHSHVYWYRQLPEEGLKFMVYLQKENIIDESGMPKERFSAEFPKEGPSILRIQQVVRGDSAAYFCASSARQGGTEAFFGQGTRLTVV.

The chain combines TRBV9 with TRBJ1-1; 10 bases agree with TRBD1. The CDR3 is 17 amino acids. The V gene end was trimmed by 0 bases and the J gene end by 0 bases; junction bases not matched to a gene: 5. Germline loops: CDR1 SGDLS, CDR2 YYNGEE. The CDR3 protein is CASSVGDRGNMNTEAFF. The DNA for the CDR3 is TGTGCCAGCAGCGTAGGGGACAGGGGTAACATGAACACTGAAGCTTTCTTT.

This clonotype appeared a few times. The V and J genes are TRBV5-1 and TRBJ2-7, with TRBD1 matching over 8 bases. V was pared by 0 bases and J by 3 bases, with 5 bases of the junction left unmatched. The germline V gene encodes CDR1 SGHRS and CDR2 YFSETQ. The CDR3 has 15 amino acids. CDR3 coding DNA: TGCGCCAGCAGCTTGGGCCCGGGACAGGACTACGAGCAGTACTTC. Translating gives CASSLGPGQDYEQYF.

This clonotype was seen more than once but under ten times. The chain uses TRBV9 and TRBJ2-7; tentatively, D is TRBD1 (6 bases). CDR3 size: 11 residues. The V end lost 2 bases, the J end lost 6 bases, and 6 bases lay between the germline ends. CDR1 is SGDLS, CDR2 YYNGEE, per germline. DNA for the CDR3: TGTGCCAGCAGCGTGGGGGCCGAGCAGTACTTC. This codes for CASSVGAEQYF.

A word on this clonotype: One end of the junction varies from germline; a read error may be responsible. CDR3 DNA sequence: TGTGCTAGCAGGCGACAGGGGGTAACCGGGGAGCTGTTTTTT. Residues: CASRRQGVTGELFF. The chain uses TRBV7-7 and TRBJ2-2, with 9 nucleotides matching TRBD1. Germline V lookup: CDR1 SSHAT, CDR2 FNYEAQ (reference sequence). The CDR3 consists of 14 residues.

This clonotype was seen a few times. V is TRBV2 and J is TRBJ2-1; D ambiguous. Trimming pared 5 bases from V and 8 bases from J, leaving 16 bases between. Germline lookup yields CDR1 SNHLY and CDR2 FYNNEI. The CDR3 has 14 residues. CDR3 residues: CASSPRSLSDEQFF. The CDR3 DNA follows: TGTGCCAGCAGTCCCCGGAGCCTCAGTGATGAGCAGTTCTTC.

V and J are TRBV15 and TRBJ2-7; 7 positions match TRBD1. V lost 4 bases, J lost 2 bases, and 8 bases stayed unmatched. The CDR3 extends over 15 amino acids. Germline V lookup: CDR1 LNHNV, CDR2 YYDKDF (reference sequence). In DNA, the CDR3 is TGTGCCACCAGCACCACCGGGACAGCAACCTACGAGCAGTACTTC. Encoded protein: CATSTTGTATYEQYF.

The V gene is TRBV10-3, the J gene TRBJ2-5; 10 positions agree with TRBD2. The V segment lost 6 bases and the J segment 3 bases; nucleotides outside the gene matches: 1. Per germline, CDR1 ENHRY and CDR2 SYGVKD. The CDR3 consists of 13 residues. This chain's CDR3 is CAIRGTSEETQYF. The CDR3 coding sequence is TGTGCCATCAGGGGGACTAGCGAAGAGACCCAGTACTTC.

This clonotype was counted a few times. V gene TRBV6-5 combines with J gene TRBJ2-1, with TRBD2 matching over 14 bases. V shed 2 bases and J 8 bases; nucleotides not matched to a gene: 5. Germline V lookup: CDR1 MNHEY, CDR2 SVGAGI. CDR3 length equals 16 residues. CDR3 in DNA: TGTGCCAGCAGTTACCGACTAGCGGGAGGGATGGATGAGCAGTTCTTC. It specifies CASSYRLAGGMDEQFF.

This clonotype has only one observation. V is TRBV7-2 and J is TRBJ2-2; D ambiguous. CDR1 is SGHTA and CDR2 is FQGNSA in the germline V gene. The CDR3 totals 14 residues. The V end lost 7 bases, the J end lost 3 bases, and 12 bases lay between the germline ends. The CDR3 DNA is TGTGCCAGCAAGTCCCGAAGGGACACCGGGGAGCTGTTTTTT. It codes for CASKSRRDTGELFF. Drawing the rest from reference TRBV7-2 and TRBJ2-2, the complete variable domain is GAGVSQSPSNKVTEKGKDVELRCDPISGHTALYWYRQSLGQGLEFLIYFQGNSAPDKSGLPSDRFSAERTGGSVSTLTIQRTQQEDSAVYLCASKSRRDTGELFFGEGSRLTVL.

The chain carries TRBV3-1 and TRBJ1-2; TRBD1 agrees at 8 bases. Germline V gene lookup returns CDR1 LGHDT and CDR2 YNNKEL (reference sequence). The V segment lost 2 bases and the J segment 5 bases; nucleotides outside the gene matches: 7. This CDR3 spans 15 amino acids. This CDR3 reads CASSQTDRVRYGYTF. The CDR3 region has the DNA TGTGCCAGCAGCCAAACGGACAGGGTGCGGTATGGCTACACCTTC.

This clonotype was counted between two and nine times. The chain uses TRBV21-1 and TRBJ2-7; TRBD1 is taken as the D call from the table, unchecked against the DNA. TRBV21-1 is recorded as a pseudogene. This CDR3 spans 16 amino acids. The CDR3 sequence is CASSDPRDRVNYEQYF. The CDR3, as DNA: TGTGCCAGCAGCGACCCCCGGGACAGGGTTAATTACGAGCAGTACTTC.

Only a few counts were recorded for this clonotype. The chain carries TRBV6-5 and TRBJ1-6; maybe TRBD1 (5 bases). The ends were cut back, 5 bases at V and 5 bases at J, with 10 bases in the middle. The CDR3 is 14 residues long. Germline V gene lookup returns CDR1 MNHEY and CDR2 SVGAGI. The CDR3: CASSRTRDNSPLHF. CDR3 bases: TGTGCCAGCAGTCGGACAAGGGATAATTCACCCCTCCACTTT.

This clonotype has just one count. The chain links TRBV7-2 to TRBJ2-5, with 9 bases that match TRBD2. Germline lookup yields CDR1 SGHTA and CDR2 FQGNSA. J gave up 4 bases and V 3 bases, and 3 bases lay outside the gene matches. There are 14 residues in the CDR3. The CDR3 sequence: CASSFSGRSETQYF. In DNA form, the CDR3 reads TGTGCCAGCAGCTTTAGCGGGAGATCAGAGACCCAGTACTTC.

This clonotype occurred a few times. J is TRBJ2-2 and V is TRBV12-3 or TRBV12-4; TRBD1 might be the D (5 bases). V gave up 6 bases and J gave up 6 bases, with 11 bases separating them. The CDR3 consists of 13 residues. CDR3 loop: CASSQDSPGELFF. The CDR3, as DNA: TGTGCCAGCAGCCAAGACAGTCCCGGGGAGCTGTTTTTT.

This clonotype showed up just a few times. This chain links TRBV29-1 with TRBJ2-1; D is undetermined. The CDR3 is 13 residues long. The germline V gene encodes CDR1 SQVTM and CDR2 ANQGSEA. The V gene lost 2 bases and the J gene lost 4 bases, with 9 bases spanning the gap. The CDR3 sequence is CSVEKRLYNEQFF. The CDR3, as DNA: TGCAGCGTTGAAAAGCGTCTTTACAATGAGCAGTTCTTC.

This clonotype has just a few counts. The V and J genes are TRBV12-3 or TRBV12-4 and TRBJ2-1; D is possibly TRBD1 or TRBD2 (5 bases each). Trimming shortened V by 7 bases and J by 3 bases, and 16 bases separated the two germline ends. CDR3 length equals 15 residues. The CDR3 loop reads CASKPGPHRYNEQFF. The CDR3, as DNA: TGTGCCAGCAAACCGGGACCTCATCGCTACAATGAGCAGTTCTTC.

This clonotype was counted only a few times. The chain joins TRBV4-3 to TRBJ1-6; maybe TRBD1 (6 bases). The V end lost 1 base, the J end lost 13 bases, and 14 bases lay between the germline ends. Per the germline V gene, CDR1 is LGHNA and CDR2 is YSLEER. CDR3 size: 14 residues. For the CDR3, the DNA is TGCGCCAGCAGCCAAGGGGGGCAGGGATTCCCCCTCCACTTT. Translation: CASSQGGQGFPLHF.

This clonotype was counted only a few times. The chain uses TRBV20-1 and TRBJ2-2; 8 nucleotides agree with TRBD2. Trimming removed 5 bases from V and 5 bases from J; junction bases left unmatched: 7. Germline V gives CDR1 DFQATT, CDR2 SNEGSKA (reference sequence). The CDR3 has 14 amino acids. The CDR3 DNA sequence: TGCAGTGCTCCCGGCGGGAGGAAAACCGGGGAGCTGTTTTTT. This translates into CSAPGGRKTGELFF.

Only a few counts were recorded for this clonotype. The chain couples TRBV4-3 to TRBJ2-4; 8 bases line up with TRBD2. Per the germline V gene, CDR1 is LGHNA and CDR2 is YSLEER. The CDR3 sequence is 16 residues long. The trim removed 1 base at V and 4 bases at J, leaving 6 bases unmatched. CDR3 nucleotides: TGCGCCAGCAGCCAAGTGTCGGGCGGGGGGAAAAACATTCAGTACTTC. Translating it yields CASSQVSGGGKNIQYF.